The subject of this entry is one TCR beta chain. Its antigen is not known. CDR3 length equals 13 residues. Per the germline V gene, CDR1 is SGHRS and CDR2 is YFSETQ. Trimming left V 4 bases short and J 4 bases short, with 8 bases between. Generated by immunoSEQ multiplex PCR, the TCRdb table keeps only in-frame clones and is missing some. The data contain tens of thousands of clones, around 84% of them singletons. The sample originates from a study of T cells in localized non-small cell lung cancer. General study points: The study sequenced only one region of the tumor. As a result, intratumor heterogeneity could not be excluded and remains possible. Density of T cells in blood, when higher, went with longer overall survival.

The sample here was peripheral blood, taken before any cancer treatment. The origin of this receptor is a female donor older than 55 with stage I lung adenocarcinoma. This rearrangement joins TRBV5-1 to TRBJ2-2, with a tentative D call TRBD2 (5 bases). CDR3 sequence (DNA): TGCGCCAGCAGCAGGGAGTTCACCGGGGAGCTGTTTTTT. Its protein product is CASSREFTGELFF. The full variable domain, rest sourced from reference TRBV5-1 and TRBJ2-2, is KAGVTQTPRYLIKTRGQQVTLSCSPISGHRSVSWYQQTPGQGLQFLFEYFSETQRNKGNFPGRFSGRQFSNSRSEMNVSTLELGDSALYLCASSREFTGELFFGEGSRLTVL.